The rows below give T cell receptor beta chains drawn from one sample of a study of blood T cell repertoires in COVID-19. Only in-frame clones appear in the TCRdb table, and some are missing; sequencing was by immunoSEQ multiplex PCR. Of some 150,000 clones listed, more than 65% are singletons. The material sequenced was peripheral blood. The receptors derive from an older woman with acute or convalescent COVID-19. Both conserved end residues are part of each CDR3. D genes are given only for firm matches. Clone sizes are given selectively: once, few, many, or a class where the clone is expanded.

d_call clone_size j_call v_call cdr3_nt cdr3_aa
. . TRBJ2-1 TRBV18 TGTGCCAGCTCACCATTCGATAGCGTCAATGAGCAGTTCTTC CASSPFDSVNEQFF
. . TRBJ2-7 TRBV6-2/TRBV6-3 TGTGCCAGCAGTTACTCGTCCGTGGCTCCCGAGCAGTACTTC CASSYSSVAPEQYF
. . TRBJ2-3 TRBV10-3 TGTGCCATCAGTGACTCGGTCTCTTCGGCAGATACGCAGTATTTT CAISDSVSSADTQYF
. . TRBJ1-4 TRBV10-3 TGTGCCATCAGTGTTACGGGGGGCGAGAATGAAAAACTGTTTTTT CAISVTGGENEKLFF
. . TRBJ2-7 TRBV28 TGTGCCACGTTGAGCCCCTACGAGCAGTACTTC CATLSPYEQYF
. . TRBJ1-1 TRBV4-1 TGCGCCAGCAGCCAGGTCCTTAGTGTCACTGAAGCTTTCTTT CASSQVLSVTEAFF
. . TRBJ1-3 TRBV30 TGTGCCTGGAGTGCCGGAGGTTCTGGAAACACCATATATTTT CAWSAGGSGNTIYF
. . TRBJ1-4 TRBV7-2 TGTGCCAGCAGCTCCCTCTTGGGGAGGGGAGCCAAACTGTTTTTT CASSSLLGRGAKLFF
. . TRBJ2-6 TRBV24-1 TGTGCCACCAGTGAGTCTTACTCTGGGGCCAACGTCCTGACTTTC CATSESYSGANVLTF
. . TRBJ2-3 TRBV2 TGTGCCAGCTGCGGTGGAGGCATAAGCACAGATACGCAGTATTTT CASCGGGISTDTQYF
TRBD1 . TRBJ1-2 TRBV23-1 TGCGCCAGCAGCCCGGGACAGCGTAGCTGGGGCTACACCTTC CASSPGQRSWGYTF
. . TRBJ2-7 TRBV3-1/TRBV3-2 TGTGCCAGCAGCCGGACAGACTACGAGCAGTACTTC CASSRTDYEQYF
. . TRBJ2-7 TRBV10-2 TGCGCCAGCACACAGGGCTGGGAGCAGTACTTC CASTQGWEQYF
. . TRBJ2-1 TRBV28 TGTGCCAGCAGTAGAAGGGACTCTCTGACAAAGGATGAGCAGTTCTTC CASSRRDSLTKDEQFF
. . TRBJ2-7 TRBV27 TGTGCCAGCAGTTTTTCAGTCTCCTACGAGCAGTACTTC CASSFSVSYEQYF
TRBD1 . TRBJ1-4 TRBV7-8 TGTGCCAGCAGTTCCACAGGGGACTCTAATGAAAAACTGTTTTTT CASSSTGDSNEKLFF
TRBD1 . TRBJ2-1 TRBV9 TGTGCCAGCAGCGATTCAGGGGGCCTAGGCAGGGAGCAGTTCTTC CASSDSGGLGREQFF
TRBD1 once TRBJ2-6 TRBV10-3 TGTGCCATCAGTGCTTCCGGACAGGGCTCTTCACCTGGGGCCAACGTCCTGACTTTC CAISASGQGSSPGANVLTF
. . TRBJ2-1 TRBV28 TGTGCCAGCAGTTTATGGGCGGTCGGTAATGAGCAGTTCTTC CASSLWAVGNEQFF
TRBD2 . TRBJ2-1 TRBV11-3 TGTGCCAGCAGCTCATCGTATGGACTAGCGGACTACAATGAGCAGTTCTTC CASSSSYGLADYNEQFF
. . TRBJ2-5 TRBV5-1 TGCGCCAGCAGCTTGCGGGCTAGCCGGGAGACCCAGTACTTC CASSLRASRETQYF
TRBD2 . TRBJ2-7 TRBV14 TGTGCCAGCAGAGACGGGGGGAGATACGAGCAGTACTTC CASRDGGRYEQYF
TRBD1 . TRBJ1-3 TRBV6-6 TGTGCCAGCAAGGGAGACAGGGGGTCTGGAAACACCATATATTTT CASKGDRGSGNTIYF
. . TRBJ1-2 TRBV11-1 TGTGCCAGCAGCTTAGACAATAACTATGGCTACACCTTC CASSLDNNYGYTF
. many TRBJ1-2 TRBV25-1 TGTGCCAGCAGTGCCCTGCGGGGCGGGTTTGGTGGCTACACCTTC CASSALRGGFGGYTF
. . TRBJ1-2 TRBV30 TGTGCCTGGAATTTCATAGGGGTTTCTGGCTACACCTTC CAWNFIGVSGYTF
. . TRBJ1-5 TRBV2 TGTGCCAGCAGTATAGAAACGGTTAGAGAGGGTCAGCCCCAGCATTTT CASSIETVREGQPQHF
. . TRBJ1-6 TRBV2 TGTGCCAGCAGTCCAGGGAATTCACCCCTCCACTTT CASSPGNSPLHF
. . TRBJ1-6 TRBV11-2 TGTGCCAGCAGCTCAACCGATTCAGGGTCACCCCTCCACTTT CASSSTDSGSPLHF
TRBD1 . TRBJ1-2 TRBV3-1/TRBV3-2 TGTGCCAGCAGCCTACAGGGGCCTGGCTATGGCTACACCTTC CASSLQGPGYGYTF
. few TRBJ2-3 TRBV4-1 TGCGCCAGCAGCCAAGTGGTTGGAGCGCTAGATACGCAGTATTTT CASSQVVGALDTQYF
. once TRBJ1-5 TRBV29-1 TGCAGCGTTGAAGATGGTACAAATCAGCCCCAGCATTTT CSVEDGTNQPQHF
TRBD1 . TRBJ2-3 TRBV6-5 TGTGCCAGCAGTTTCGCGCGACAGGGTGGGGCAGATACGCAGTATTTT CASSFARQGGADTQYF
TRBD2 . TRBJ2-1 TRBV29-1 TGCAGCGCCAAGGGGACTAGCACTGAGCAGTTCTTC CSAKGTSTEQFF
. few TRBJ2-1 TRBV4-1 TGCGCCAGCAGCCAAGCGGGAGATCCCTACAATGAGCAGTTCTTC CASSQAGDPYNEQFF
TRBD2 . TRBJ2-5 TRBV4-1 TGCGCCAGCAGCCAAGATCAAGCGGGATTCCAAGAGACCCAGTACTTC CASSQDQAGFQETQYF